This T cell receptor (beta chain) was profiled in a study of T cell responses to AZD1222 COVID-19 vaccine. Study conclusions and caveats: Mostly white British, mostly female donors; authors suggested clonal diversity may be underestimated. Along spike, vaccine-associated CD4 TCRs were found throughout, with dominance at 160-218 and 743-854.

Combined were second doses at about 4 or about 12 weeks. The CDR3 is 13 amino acids. Trimming pared 4 bases from V and 4 bases from J, leaving 10 bases between. Germline V CDR1 and CDR2: LGHDT, YNNKEL (reference sequence). Data came from immunoSEQ multiplex PCR; TCRdb stores just in-frame clones and leaves some out. This table holds roughly 150,000 clones, around 88% found once. Remarks on this clone: Its antigen is not identified.

This sequence was found in an adult who received the AZD1222 COVID-19 vaccine. The source material was peripheral blood, sampled 28 days after the second AZD1222 dose. The rearrangement uses TRBV3-1 (or the pseudogene TRBV3-2) and TRBJ1-2; D ambiguous. Here the CDR3 reads CASSRSRGYGYTF. Written as DNA, the CDR3 is TGTGCCAGCAGCCGGTCGCGGGGCTATGGCTACACCTTC.